This TCR beta chain was sequenced during a study of blood T cell repertoires in COVID-19 (TCRdb year 2020). Background on the whole study: The collaborator samples originated in the United States, Italy and Spain and spanned the acute and convalescent phases of COVID-19. The material from the prospective study consisted of cDNA or gDNA derived from T cells, B-cell-depleted T cells, or PBMCs. The dataset comprised deeply sampled blood TCRbeta repertoires from subjects exposed to, actively infected with, or recovered from COVID-19. The repertoires were released in a freely available public database intended as a resource for research on the immune response to SARS-CoV-2. The samples were drawn from the first 160 participants of the ongoing ImmuneRACE study and from 1,254 subjects provided by 6 global collaborators. Sample metadata almost always included a de-identified subject ID, COVID-19 status, age in years and sex. Where available, HLA class I and class II types were taken from metadata supplied by the sample provider and were not determined by assay-based typing.

TCRbeta CDR3 regions were amplified from genomic DNA using the immunoSEQ Assay, a bias-controlled multiplex PCR. The source study handled its data this way. Nucleated cell counts per sample were estimated from amplification of reference gene primers within the assay. To quantify the absolute abundance of each unique TCRbeta CDR3 rearrangement, sequence reads were collapsed and filtered. For each sample, productive Simpson clonality was calculated as the square root of Simpson's diversity index across productive rearrangements. TCRdb limited this immuneACCESS table to in-frame rearrangements with V and J called. A share of clones is missing; checked studies link under half to unresolved V genes, and the rest is unexplained. V, J and clone size reflect that table, while D and trimming were determined from the DNA. This sample holds roughly 200,000 clones; approximately 84% were observed only once. The biggest ten clones account for 4% to 6% of the sample.

Comment on this clone: Its antigen remains undetermined. No qualities accompany the bases; no much larger clone lies one base away.

Whole blood was collected in K2EDTA tubes by collaborating institutions according to the institutions' own protocols. For TCRbeta analysis, collaborators shipped samples in one of three forms: frozen whole blood, isolated PBMCs, or DNA extracted from either of those sample types. Per the germline V gene (reference sequence), LNHDA is the CDR1 and SQIVND is the CDR2. V is reduced by 4 bases and J by 0 bases, leaving a spacing of 15 bases between them. CDR3 length: 16 amino acids, cysteine to phenylalanine. The only DNA kept is the CDR3, 48 bases in frame from the first base. Points the paper makes about the study in general: How much clinical and demographic metadata was included differed by source and by participant, and the metadata was provided uncurated.

The clonotype originates from an older woman with active or convalescent COVID-19. The sample comprised peripheral blood. The rearrangement joined TRBV19 to TRBJ1-1; the D gene remains uncertain. The bases are TGTGCCAGTAGTAAGCTCACAGAGCTGATGAACACTGAAGCTTTCTTT. This gives the protein CASSKLTELMNTEAFF.